The 18 T cell receptor beta chains below come from one sample, sequenced in a study of blood T cell repertoires in COVID-19. Sequencing was performed with immunoSEQ multiplex PCR; in TCRdb, only in-frame clones are kept and a portion is missing. This sample has around 250,000 clones, with about 91% found just once. Sequencing input: PBMCs or T cells enriched from blood (not recorded which). These receptors were collected from a woman aged 40 to 55 with acute COVID-19.

Only a few counts were recorded for this clone. The rearrangement joins TRBV7-9 to TRBJ2-1; perhaps TRBD2 as D (7 bases). There are 14 residues in the CDR3. Germline loops: CDR1 SEHNR, CDR2 FQNEAQ (reference sequence). Trimming left V 1 base short and J 9 bases short, with 13 bases between. The CDR3 nucleotides read TGTGCCAGCAGCTTAGAAGGGGGGGTCGGTGAGCAGTTCTTC. It specifies CASSLEGGVGEQFF.

The chain is built from TRBV6-1 and TRBJ1-3; possible D gene TRBD1, 5 bases. The CDR3 covers 19 residues. In germline, CDR1 is MNHNS, CDR2 SASEGT. The V end lost 0 bases, the J end lost 2 bases, and 20 bases lay between the germline ends. CDR3 protein: CASSEAGGWQELTGNTIYF. The CDR3 DNA follows: TGTGCCAGCAGTGAAGCCGGGGGGTGGCAGGAGCTTACTGGAAACACCATATATTTT.

In its sample, this clone was seen once. The V call is TRBV12-3 or TRBV12-4, the J call TRBJ2-1; TRBD1 is a possible D gene (5 bases). The CDR3 length is 13 residues. V shed 6 bases and J shed 6 bases, with 12 bases lying between them. The chain's CDR3 is CASRASDTNEQFF. The DNA for the CDR3 is TGTGCCAGCAGAGCCTCGGACACCAATGAGCAGTTCTTC.

The chain joins TRBV9 to TRBJ1-3; no definite D call. Trimming took off 3 bases at V and 0 bases at J, with 7 bases between the two ends. Germline loops: CDR1 SGDLS, CDR2 YYNGEE. CDR3 length: 14 amino acids. The CDR3 DNA reads as TGTGCCAGCAGCGCACAGAGCTCTGGAAACACCATATATTTT. Amino acid sequence: CASSAQSSGNTIYF.

The table lists this clone with many counts. This sequence joins TRBV7-8 and TRBJ1-1; 7 bases agree with TRBD1. Germline-derived CDR1 and CDR2 are SGHVS and FQNEAQ. The CDR3 extends over 15 amino acids. The V gene end was trimmed by 5 bases and the J gene end by 5 bases; junction bases not matched to a gene: 11. Here the CDR3 DNA reads TGTGCCAGCAGCCCGCCTACAGGGGTTCAGACTGAAGCTTTCTTT. Its protein is CASSPPTGVQTEAFF.

The chain joins TRBV27 to TRBJ2-7; D is perhaps TRBD1 (5 bases). V gave up 3 bases and J gave up 3 bases, with 12 bases separating them. Germline CDR1 MNHEY, CDR2 SMNVEV (reference sequence). The CDR3 runs to 14 residues. The CDR3 protein is CASSFAQGSYEQYF. CDR3 nucleotides: TGTGCCAGCAGTTTTGCGCAGGGAAGCTACGAGCAGTACTTC.

V is TRBV7-8 and J is TRBJ2-1; TRBD2 aligns across 9 bases. Trimming at V came to 3 bases and at J to 0 bases, leaving 0 bases not matched to a gene. The CDR3 spans 15 residues. The germline V gene has CDR1 SGHVS and CDR2 FQNEAQ. CDR3 protein: CASSFSGSSYNEQFF. CDR3 coding DNA: TGTGCCAGCAGCTTTAGCGGGAGCTCCTACAATGAGCAGTTCTTC.

The chain links TRBV2 to TRBJ1-6; 8 nucleotides match TRBD1. CDR3 length: 16 amino acids. Germline values: CDR1 SNHLY, CDR2 FYNNEI. V lost 4 bases to trimming and J lost 7 bases; unmatched junction nucleotides: 9. CDR3 sequence reads: CASSAPTGAGNSPLHF. The CDR3 region has the DNA TGTGCCAGCAGTGCCCCGACAGGGGCAGGGAATTCACCCCTCCACTTT.

The genes are TRBV4-2 and TRBJ2-3; 10 nucleotides line up with TRBD2. The V gene's germline CDR1 is LGHNA and CDR2 YNFKEQ. This CDR3 has 17 residues. J lost 6 bases, V lost 6 bases, and 15 bases had no gene match. DNA for the CDR3: TGTGCCAGCAGTTCCGAACATACAGCGGGAGGGGTGGATACGCAGTATTTT. Residues: CASSSEHTAGGVDTQYF.

The chain uses TRBV24-1 and TRBJ1-5, with a tentative D call TRBD1 (5 bases). Germline V lookup: CDR1 KGHDR, CDR2 SFDVKD. Trimming took off 6 bases at V and 3 bases at J, with 14 bases between the two ends. This CDR3 spans 15 amino acids. The CDR3, as DNA: TGTGCCACCAGTACAAACGGGGGGAACAATCAGCCCCAGCATTTT. Its protein is CATSTNGGNNQPQHF.

This chain connects TRBV28 to TRBJ1-4, with no clear D. Per germline, CDR1 MDHEN and CDR2 SYDVKM. Trimming removed 11 bases at V and 10 bases at J, with 14 bases between. The CDR3 sequence is 11 residues long. DNA for the CDR3: TGTGCCTCGGGGAGGGAGAGAAAACTGTTTTTT. Residues: CASGRERKLFF.

The chain employs TRBV19 and TRBJ1-2, with TRBD1 matching over 10 bases. Germline loops: CDR1 LNHDA, CDR2 SQIVND (reference sequence). This CDR3 region has 15 residues. The J segment lost 2 bases and the V segment lost 5 bases, leaving 5 bases of the junction unmatched. Here the CDR3 DNA reads TGTGCCAGTAGTCTCCCGGGACAGGGGAACTATGGCTACACCTTC. The encoded protein is CASSLPGQGNYGYTF.

The V and J genes are TRBV3-1 (or the pseudogene TRBV3-2) and TRBJ1-5; tentatively, D is TRBD1 (6 bases). The CDR3 is 16 amino acids. V was cut by 2 bases and J by 7 bases, with 18 bases left in between. Germline CDR1 reads LGHDT; CDR2 reads YNNKEL (reference sequence). CDR3 in amino acids: CASSQNPGTLGQPQHF. The CDR3 nucleotides read TGTGCCAGCAGCCAAAACCCGGGGACACTCGGACAGCCCCAGCATTTT.

This clone has more than one count but fewer than ten. Other nucleotide sequences in the sample specify the same CDR3. The V gene is TRBV28, the J gene TRBJ1-5; tentative D call: TRBD1 (5 bases). The V and J ends lost 1 base and 1 base respectively, with 5 bases between them. Per the germline V gene, CDR1 is MDHEN and CDR2 is SYDVKM. The CDR3 is made up of 14 amino acids. CDR3 nucleotides: TGTGCCAGCAGTTTATCAGGGAGCAATCAGCCCCAGCATTTT. Encoded protein: CASSLSGSNQPQHF. The full variable domain, in which reference TRBV28 and TRBJ1-5 provide the parts outside the CDR3, is DVKVTQSSRYLVKRTGEKVFLECVQDMDHENMFWYRQDPGLGLRLIYFSYDVKMKEKGDIPEGYSVSREKKERFSLILESASTNQTSMYLCASSLSGSNQPQHFGDGTRLSIL.

V usage is TRBV6-5 and J usage is TRBJ1-4, with 7 positions matching TRBD1. Germline trimming cut 6 bases from V and 5 bases from J; bases unmatched to any gene: 6. The CDR3 has 14 amino acids. Germline V gene sequence: CDR1 MNHEY, CDR2 SVGAGI. CDR3 DNA: TGTGCCAGCAGGACAGGGTCCAGAAATGAAAAACTGTTTTTT. It translates to CASRTGSRNEKLFF.

The chain recombines TRBV29-1 with TRBJ2-5, with 15 bases identical to TRBD2. V lost 7 bases to trimming and J lost 2 bases; unmatched junction nucleotides: 8. Germline-derived CDR1 and CDR2 are SQVTM and ANQGSEA. This CDR3 contains 16 residues. The chain's CDR3 is CSAAGTSGRLQETQYF. In DNA, the CDR3 is TGCAGCGCCGCCGGGACTAGCGGGAGGCTGCAAGAGACCCAGTACTTC.

This CDR3 reads CASSPFDRSGSGYTF. The CDR3 nucleotides read TGTGCCAGCAGCCCTTTTGACAGGTCCGGTTCTGGCTACACCTTC. The chain employs TRBV28 and TRBJ1-2; D possibly corresponds to TRBD1 (6 bases). The CDR3 contains 15 residues. The V and J ends lost 6 bases and 7 bases respectively, with 21 bases between them. The V gene's germline CDR1 is MDHEN and CDR2 SYDVKM.

The chain links TRBV19 to TRBJ2-1; D is undetermined. The CDR3 has 13 residues. V was shortened by 5 bases and J by 0 bases, with 5 bases between the two germline ends. Germline V CDR1 and CDR2: LNHDA, SQIVND (reference sequence). The CDR3 DNA reads TGTGCCAGTAGTCCTAGCTCCTACAATGAGCAGTTCTTC. Residues: CASSPSSYNEQFF.